These T cell receptor beta chains were read from a single sample in a study of blood T cell repertoires in COVID-19. This table comes from immunoSEQ multiplex PCR, and its TCRdb copy is limited to in-frame clones, with some not included. This table holds approximately 360,000 clones, more than 80% found once. The sample was peripheral blood. The source of these receptors is a man aged 40-50 years with acute or convalescent COVID-19. Each CDR3 is given with its conserved first and last residue. Each record gives: V gene, D gene, clone size, J gene, CDR3 DNA, CDR3 protein. D genes are given only for firm matches. Size is stated for part of the rows, as once, few or many counts, or as a class when the clone is expanded.

TRBV14	TRBD1	-	TRBJ2-7	TGTGCCAGCAGTGGTGGACAGGGACGTTTGGAGCAGTACTTC	CASSGGQGRLEQYF
TRBV28	-	-	TRBJ1-5	TGTGCCAGCAGTGGTGACAGTTTTTATCAGCCCCAGCATTTT	CASSGDSFYQPQHF
TRBV2	-	once	TRBJ1-1	TGTGCCAGCAGTGAACCTTCCCGGGGTGAAGCTTTCTTT	CASSEPSRGEAFF
TRBV10-1	-	-	TRBJ2-7	TGCGCCAGCAATCGGACTCTAGACGGTTACGAGCAGTACTTC	CASNRTLDGYEQYF
TRBV3-1/TRBV3-2	TRBD1	-	TRBJ1-4	TGTGCCAGCAGCCAGGGCACCGGGACAGGGAATGAAAAACTGTTTTTT	CASSQGTGTGNEKLFF
TRBV9	-	-	TRBJ1-4	TGTGCCAGCAGCGTAGGAGGGTATAATGAAAAACTGTTTTTT	CASSVGGYNEKLFF
TRBV2	TRBD1	-	TRBJ2-2	TGTGCCAGCAGTGCCAGGGGGCTCGGCACCGGGGAGCTGTTTTTT	CASSARGLGTGELFF
TRBV4-3	-	-	TRBJ2-5	TGCGCCAGCAGCCAAGATACAGGGCAAGAGACCCAGTACTTC	CASSQDTGQETQYF
TRBV28	TRBD2	few	TRBJ2-1	TGTGCCAGCAGGGTTTCTAGCGGGCTCTACAATGAGCAGTTCTTC	CASRVSSGLYNEQFF
TRBV4-1	-	-	TRBJ2-7	TGCGCCAGCAGCCAAGGGCAGGCCTACGAGCAGTACTTC	CASSQGQAYEQYF
TRBV11-3	-	-	TRBJ1-1	TGTGCCAGCAGCTTAGCCCGAAACTCTGAAGCTTTCTTT	CASSLARNSEAFF
TRBV7-2	-	-	TRBJ2-6	TGTGCCAGCAGCTTTCTAGCGTCCCAAGGGTCTGGGGCCAACGTCCTGACTTTC	CASSFLASQGSGANVLTF
TRBV27	-	-	TRBJ2-7	TGTGCCAGCAGTTTACGGCTCACGGGGGAGCAGTACTTC	CASSLRLTGEQYF
TRBV24-1	-	-	TRBJ1-2	TGTGCCACCAGTCGCAGGGGCTATGGCTACACCTTC	CATSRRGYGYTF
TRBV5-1	TRBD2	once	TRBJ2-5	TGCGCCAGCAGCTTCCTAGCGGGGTCCCAAGAGACCCAGTACTTC	CASSFLAGSQETQYF
TRBV23-1	TRBD1	-	TRBJ2-3	TGCGCCAGCAGTTGGACAGGCTCACCTTTCACAGATACGCAGTATTTT	CASSWTGSPFTDTQYF
TRBV25-1	-	-	TRBJ2-7	TGTGCCACCAGAGGACAGTCGACCTACGAGCAGTACTTC	CATRGQSTYEQYF
TRBV5-1	TRBD1	-	TRBJ1-1	TGCGCCAGCAGCTTGGCTCAGGGGGCCTCGAACACTGAAGCTTTCTTT	CASSLAQGASNTEAFF